This T cell receptor (beta chain) appears in the sequencing data of a study of T cell responses to AZD1222 COVID-19 vaccine. Study observations and caveats: Baseline seropositivity occurred in only a handful of AZD1222 recipients.

Per the germline V gene, CDR1 is MNHEY and CDR2 is SMNVEV (reference sequence). The CDR3 extends over 12 amino acids. Trimming removed 6 bases from V and 1 base from J, with 6 bases in between. As regards this clone: Its antigen is still unknown.

Profiled with immunoSEQ multiplex PCR; TCRdb holds only in-frame clones, not every one. This table has approximately 60,000 clones, 84% appearing once. This specimen consisted of peripheral blood, obtained on day 0 of AZD1222 vaccination. V is TRBV27 and J is TRBJ2-5, with D unclear. This TCR was recovered from an adult in good health. The CDR3 spells CASSRPQETQYF. The CDR3 coding sequence is TGTGCCAGCAGCCGCCCCCAAGAGACCCAGTACTTC.